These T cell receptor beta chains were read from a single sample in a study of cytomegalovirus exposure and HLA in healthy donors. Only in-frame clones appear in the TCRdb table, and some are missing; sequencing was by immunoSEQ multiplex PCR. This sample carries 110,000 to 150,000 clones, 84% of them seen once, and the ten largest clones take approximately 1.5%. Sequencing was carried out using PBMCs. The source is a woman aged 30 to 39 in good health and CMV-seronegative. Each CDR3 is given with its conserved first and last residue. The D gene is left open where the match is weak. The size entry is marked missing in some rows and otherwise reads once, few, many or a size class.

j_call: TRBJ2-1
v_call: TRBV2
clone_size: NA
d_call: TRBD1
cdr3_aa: CASTYRGLNEQFF
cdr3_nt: TGTGCCAGCACCTACAGGGGTCTTAATGAGCAGTTCTTC

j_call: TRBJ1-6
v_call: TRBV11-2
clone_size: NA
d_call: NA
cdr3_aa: CASTLFSSYNSPLHF
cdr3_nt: TGTGCCAGCACCTTGTTCAGCTCCTATAATTCACCCCTCCACTTT

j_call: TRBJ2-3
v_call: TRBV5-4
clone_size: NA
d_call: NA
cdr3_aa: CASSFLRAGEDTQYF
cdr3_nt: TGTGCCAGCAGCTTCTTAAGGGCAGGGGAAGATACGCAGTATTTT

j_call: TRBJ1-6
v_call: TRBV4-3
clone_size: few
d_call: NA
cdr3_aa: CASSQVLGNSPLHF
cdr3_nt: TGCGCCAGCAGCCAAGTTCTGGGCAATTCACCCCTCCACTTT

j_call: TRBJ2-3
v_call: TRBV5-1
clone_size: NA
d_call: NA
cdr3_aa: CASSRPGDPSTDTQYF
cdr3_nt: TGCGCCAGCAGCCGGCCAGGGGACCCTAGCACAGATACGCAGTATTTT

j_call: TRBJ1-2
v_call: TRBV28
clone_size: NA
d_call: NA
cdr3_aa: CASSLVNPQGYGYTF
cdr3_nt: TGTGCCAGCAGTTTAGTCAACCCACAGGGTTATGGCTACACCTTC

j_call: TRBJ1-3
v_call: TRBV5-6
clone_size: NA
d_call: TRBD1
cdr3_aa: CASSLVRTGSGNTIYF
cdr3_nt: TGTGCCAGCAGCTTGGTCAGGACAGGGAGTGGAAACACCATATATTTT

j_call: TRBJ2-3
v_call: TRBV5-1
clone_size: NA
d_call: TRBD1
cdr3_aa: CASSLGGQGTSSDTQYF
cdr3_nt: TGCGCCAGCAGCTTGGGAGGACAGGGGACCTCCTCAGATACGCAGTATTTT

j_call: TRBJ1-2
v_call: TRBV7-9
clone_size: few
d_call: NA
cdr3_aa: CASSLRLDLNYGYTF
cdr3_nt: TGTGCCAGCAGCTTGAGGCTAGACCTCAACTATGGCTACACCTTC

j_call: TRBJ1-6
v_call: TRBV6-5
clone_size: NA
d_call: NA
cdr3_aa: CASGKGAYNSPLHF
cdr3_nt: TGTGCCAGCGGGAAGGGGGCCTATAATTCACCCCTCCACTTT

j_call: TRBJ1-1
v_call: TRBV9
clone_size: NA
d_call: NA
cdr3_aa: CARVGHRAENTEAFF
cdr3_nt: TGTGCCCGGGTAGGACACCGCGCGGAAAACACTGAAGCTTTCTTT

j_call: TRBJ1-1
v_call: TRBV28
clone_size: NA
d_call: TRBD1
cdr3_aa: CASSSGQYYTEAFF
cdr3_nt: TGTGCCAGCAGCTCGGGACAGTACTACACTGAAGCTTTCTTT

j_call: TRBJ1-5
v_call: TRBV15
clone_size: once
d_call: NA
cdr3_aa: CATSRVADQPQHF
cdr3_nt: TGTGCCACCAGCAGAGTTGCGGATCAGCCCCAGCATTTT

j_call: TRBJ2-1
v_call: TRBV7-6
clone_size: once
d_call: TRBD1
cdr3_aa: CASSGWTGASHSEQFF
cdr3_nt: TGTGCCAGCAGCGGGTGGACAGGGGCCTCTCATAGTGAGCAGTTCTTC

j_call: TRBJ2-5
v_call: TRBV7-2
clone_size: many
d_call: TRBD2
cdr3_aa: CASSLVPSGGETQYF
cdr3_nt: TGTGCCAGCAGCTTAGTCCCTAGCGGGGGTGAGACCCAGTACTTC

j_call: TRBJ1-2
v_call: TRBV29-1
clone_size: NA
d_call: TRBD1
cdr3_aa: CSVDLTGGVNGYTF
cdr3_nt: TGCAGCGTTGACCTTACAGGGGGTGTTAATGGCTACACCTTC

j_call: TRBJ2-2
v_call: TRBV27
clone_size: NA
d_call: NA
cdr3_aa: CASQTGTKNTGELFF
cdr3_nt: TGTGCCAGCCAAACAGGGACCAAGAACACCGGGGAGCTGTTTTTT

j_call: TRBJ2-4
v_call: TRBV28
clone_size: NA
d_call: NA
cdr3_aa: CASSETALAKNIQYF
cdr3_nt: TGTGCCAGCAGCGAGACTGCGCTAGCCAAAAACATTCAGTACTTC

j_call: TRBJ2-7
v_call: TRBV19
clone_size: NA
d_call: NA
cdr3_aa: CASCPGHYEQYF
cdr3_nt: TGTGCCAGTTGCCCAGGGCACTACGAGCAGTACTTC

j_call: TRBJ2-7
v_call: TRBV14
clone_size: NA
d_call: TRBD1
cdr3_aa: CASSPRRGLEQYF
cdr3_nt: TGTGCCAGCAGCCCGCGCAGGGGGCTCGAGCAGTACTTC

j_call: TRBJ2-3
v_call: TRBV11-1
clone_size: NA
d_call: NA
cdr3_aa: CASRGQGTDTQYF
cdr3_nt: TGTGCCAGCAGGGGGCAGGGCACAGATACGCAGTATTTT

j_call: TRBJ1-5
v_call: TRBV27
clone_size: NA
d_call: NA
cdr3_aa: CASSLAGKQPQHF
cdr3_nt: TGTGCCAGCAGTTTAGCGGGTAAGCAGCCCCAGCATTTT

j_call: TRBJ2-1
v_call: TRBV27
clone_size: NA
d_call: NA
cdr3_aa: CASSPRATSSYNEQFF
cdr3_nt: TGTGCCAGCAGTCCCAGGGCCACCAGCTCCTACAATGAGCAGTTCTTC

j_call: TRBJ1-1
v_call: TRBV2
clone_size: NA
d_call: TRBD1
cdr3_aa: CASRGDSKGTEAFF
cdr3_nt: TGTGCCAGCAGAGGGGACAGCAAGGGTACTGAAGCTTTCTTT

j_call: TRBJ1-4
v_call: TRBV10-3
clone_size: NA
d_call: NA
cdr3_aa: CAISEGGGEKLFF
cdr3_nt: TGTGCCATCAGTGAGGGCGGGGGCGAAAAACTGTTTTTT

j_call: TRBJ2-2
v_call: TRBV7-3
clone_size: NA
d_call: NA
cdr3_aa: CASSFSGIGELFF
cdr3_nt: TGTGCCAGCAGCTTCTCAGGGATCGGGGAGCTGTTTTTT

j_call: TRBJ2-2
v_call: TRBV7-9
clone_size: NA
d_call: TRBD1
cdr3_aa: CASSLGLPRQGTGELFF
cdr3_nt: TGTGCCAGCAGCTTAGGACTGCCGCGACAGGGGACCGGGGAGCTGTTTTTT

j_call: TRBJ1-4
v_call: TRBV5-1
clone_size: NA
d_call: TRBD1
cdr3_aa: CASSIGQGVEKLFF
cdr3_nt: TGCGCCAGCAGCATAGGACAGGGTGTTGAAAAACTGTTTTTT

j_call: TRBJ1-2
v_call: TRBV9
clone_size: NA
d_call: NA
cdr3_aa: CASSPQTVPYGYTF
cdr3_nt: TGTGCCAGCAGCCCCCAGACAGTCCCCTATGGCTACACCTTC

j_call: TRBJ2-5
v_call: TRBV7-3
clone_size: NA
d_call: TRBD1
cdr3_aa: CASSATGGTETQYF
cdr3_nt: TGTGCCAGCAGCGCCACAGGGGGCACGGAGACCCAGTACTTC

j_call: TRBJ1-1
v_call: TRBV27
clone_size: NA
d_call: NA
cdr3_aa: CASSSLPRGRGTEAFF
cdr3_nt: TGTGCCAGCAGTTCCCTTCCCAGGGGTCGAGGCACTGAAGCTTTCTTT

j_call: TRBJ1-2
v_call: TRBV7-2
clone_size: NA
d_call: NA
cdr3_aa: CASSLARYGYTF
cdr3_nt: TGTGCCAGCAGCTTAGCCAGATATGGCTACACCTTC

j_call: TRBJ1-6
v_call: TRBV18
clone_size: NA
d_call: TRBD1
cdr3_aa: CASSPPGTDNSPLHF
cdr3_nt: TGTGCCAGCTCACCGCCCGGGACAGATAATTCACCCCTCCACTTT

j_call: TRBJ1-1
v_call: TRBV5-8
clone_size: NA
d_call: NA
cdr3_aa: CASSYQPTGDKNTEAFF
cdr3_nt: TGTGCCAGCAGTTACCAACCGACAGGAGATAAGAACACTGAAGCTTTCTTT

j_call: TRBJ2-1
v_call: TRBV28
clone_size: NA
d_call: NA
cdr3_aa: CASSLQTGPNEQFF
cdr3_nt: TGTGCCAGCAGTCTACAGACAGGCCCCAATGAGCAGTTCTTC

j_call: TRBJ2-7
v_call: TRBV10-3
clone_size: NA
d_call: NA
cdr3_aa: CAISGRDRIYEQYF
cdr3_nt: TGTGCCATCAGTGGGCGGGACAGAATATACGAGCAGTACTTC

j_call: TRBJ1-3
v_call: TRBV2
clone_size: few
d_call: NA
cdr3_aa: CASKKEGWVSGNTIYF
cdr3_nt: TGTGCCAGCAAAAAGGAGGGCTGGGTCTCTGGAAACACCATATATTTT

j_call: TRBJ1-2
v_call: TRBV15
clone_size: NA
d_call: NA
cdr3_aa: CATSRDRGVYGYTF
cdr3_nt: TGTGCCACCAGCAGAGATCGCGGGGTCTATGGTTACACCTTC

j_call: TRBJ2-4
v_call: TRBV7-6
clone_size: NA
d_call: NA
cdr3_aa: CASSRGRVNDAKNIQYF
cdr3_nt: TGTGCCAGCAGCCGCGGTCGGGTAAACGACGCCAAAAACATTCAGTACTTC

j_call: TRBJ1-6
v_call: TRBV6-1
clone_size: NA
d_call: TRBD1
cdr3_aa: CASSLLQGVNSPLHF
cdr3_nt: TGTGCCAGCAGTTTACTTCAGGGGGTGAATTCACCCCTCCACTTT

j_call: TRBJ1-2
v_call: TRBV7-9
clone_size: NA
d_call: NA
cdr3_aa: CASSPPAGPLLTF
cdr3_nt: TGTGCCAGCAGCCCCCCTGCGGGACCCCTCTTGACCTTC

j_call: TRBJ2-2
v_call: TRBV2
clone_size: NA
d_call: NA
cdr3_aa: CASSQRQQGTGELFF
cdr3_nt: TGTGCCAGCAGTCAAAGACAGCAAGGCACCGGGGAGCTGTTTTTT

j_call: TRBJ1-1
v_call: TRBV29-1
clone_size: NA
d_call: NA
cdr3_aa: CSVAWSGGDTEAFF
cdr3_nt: TGCAGCGTTGCATGGAGTGGCGGGGACACTGAAGCTTTCTTT

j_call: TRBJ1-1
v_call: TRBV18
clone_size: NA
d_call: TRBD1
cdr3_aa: CASSGQGNTEAFF
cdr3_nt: TGTGCCAGCTCCGGACAGGGGAACACTGAAGCTTTCTTT

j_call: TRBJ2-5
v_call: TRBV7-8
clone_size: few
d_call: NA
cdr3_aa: CASSLAGGETQYF
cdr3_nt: TGTGCCAGCAGCTTAGCAGGGGGAGAGACCCAGTACTTC

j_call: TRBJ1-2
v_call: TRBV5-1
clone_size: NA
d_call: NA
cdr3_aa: CASSWGDEMVYGYTF
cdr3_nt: TGCGCCAGCAGCTGGGGGGATGAGATGGTCTATGGCTACACCTTC

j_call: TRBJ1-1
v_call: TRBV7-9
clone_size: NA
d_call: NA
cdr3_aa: CASSWRGDEAFF
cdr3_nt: TGTGCCAGCAGCTGGAGGGGTGATGAAGCTTTCTTT